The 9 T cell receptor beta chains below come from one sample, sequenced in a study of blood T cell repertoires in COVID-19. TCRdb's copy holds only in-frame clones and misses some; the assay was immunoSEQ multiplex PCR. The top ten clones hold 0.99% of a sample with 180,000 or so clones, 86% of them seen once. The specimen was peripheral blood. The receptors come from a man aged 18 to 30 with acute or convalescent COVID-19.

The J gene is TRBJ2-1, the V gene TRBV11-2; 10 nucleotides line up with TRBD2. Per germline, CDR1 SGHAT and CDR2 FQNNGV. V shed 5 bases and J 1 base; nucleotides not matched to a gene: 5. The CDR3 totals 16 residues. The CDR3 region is CASSPSGGMSYNEQFF. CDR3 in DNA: TGTGCCAGCAGCCCTAGCGGGGGTATGTCCTACAATGAGCAGTTCTTC. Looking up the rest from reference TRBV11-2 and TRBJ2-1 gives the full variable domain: EAGVAQSPRYKIIEKRQSVAFWCNPISGHATLYWYQQILGQGPKLLIQFQNNGVVDDSQLPKDRFSAERLKGVDSTLKIQPAKLEDSAVYLCASSPSGGMSYNEQFFGPGTRLTVL.

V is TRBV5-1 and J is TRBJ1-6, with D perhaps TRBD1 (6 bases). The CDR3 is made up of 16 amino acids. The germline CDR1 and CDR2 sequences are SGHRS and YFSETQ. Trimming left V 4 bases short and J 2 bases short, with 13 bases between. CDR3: CASSDTGITYNSPLHF. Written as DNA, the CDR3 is TGCGCCAGCAGCGATACAGGGATTACCTATAATTCACCCCTCCACTTT. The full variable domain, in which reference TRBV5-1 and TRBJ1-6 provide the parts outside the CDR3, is KAGVTQTPRYLIKTRGQQVTLSCSPISGHRSVSWYQQTPGQGLQFLFEYFSETQRNKGNFPGRFSGRQFSNSRSEMNVSTLELGDSALYLCASSDTGITYNSPLHFGNGTRLTVT.

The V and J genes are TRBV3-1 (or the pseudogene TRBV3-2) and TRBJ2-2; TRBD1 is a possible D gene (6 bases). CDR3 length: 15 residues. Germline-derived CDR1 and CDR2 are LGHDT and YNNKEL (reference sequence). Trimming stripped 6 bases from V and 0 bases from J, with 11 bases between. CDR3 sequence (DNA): TGTGCCAGCAGAAGGACAGACTCGAACACCGGGGAGCTGTTTTTT. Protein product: CASRRTDSNTGELFF.

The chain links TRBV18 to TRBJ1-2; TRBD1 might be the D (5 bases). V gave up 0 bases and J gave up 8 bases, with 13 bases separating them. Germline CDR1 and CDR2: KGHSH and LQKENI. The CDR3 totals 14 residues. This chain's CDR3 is CASSPPNQGKGYTF. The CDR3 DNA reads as TGTGCCAGCTCACCACCGAACCAGGGTAAAGGCTACACCTTC.

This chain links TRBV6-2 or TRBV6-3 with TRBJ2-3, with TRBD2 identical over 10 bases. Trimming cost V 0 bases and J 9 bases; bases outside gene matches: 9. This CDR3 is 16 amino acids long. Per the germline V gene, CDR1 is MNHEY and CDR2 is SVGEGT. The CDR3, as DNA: TGTGCCAGCAGTTACTCTAGCGGGGGGCTACAGGGAACGCAGTATTTT. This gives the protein CASSYSSGGLQGTQYF.

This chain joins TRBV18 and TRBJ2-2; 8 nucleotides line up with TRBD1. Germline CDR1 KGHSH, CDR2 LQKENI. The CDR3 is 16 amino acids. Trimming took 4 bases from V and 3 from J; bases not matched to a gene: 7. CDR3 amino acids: CASSRRQGPDTGELFF. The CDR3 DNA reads TGTGCCAGCTCACGCCGACAGGGGCCCGACACCGGGGAGCTGTTTTTT.

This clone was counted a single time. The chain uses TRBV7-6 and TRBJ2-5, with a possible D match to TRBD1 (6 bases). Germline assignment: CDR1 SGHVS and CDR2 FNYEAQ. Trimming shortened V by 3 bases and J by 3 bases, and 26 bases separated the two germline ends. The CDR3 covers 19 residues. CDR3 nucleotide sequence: TGTGCCAGCAGCTTGGACCGTCCTAGTGAGGGGACAACGAAAGAGACCCAGTACTTC. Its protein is CASSLDRPSEGTTKETQYF.

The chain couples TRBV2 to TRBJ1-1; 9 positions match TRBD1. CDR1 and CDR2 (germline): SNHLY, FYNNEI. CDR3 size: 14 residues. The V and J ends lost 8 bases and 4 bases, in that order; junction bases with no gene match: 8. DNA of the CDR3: TGTGCCAGCGCCCCCACAGGGGGCGTCACTGAAGCTTTCTTT. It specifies CASAPTGGVTEAFF.

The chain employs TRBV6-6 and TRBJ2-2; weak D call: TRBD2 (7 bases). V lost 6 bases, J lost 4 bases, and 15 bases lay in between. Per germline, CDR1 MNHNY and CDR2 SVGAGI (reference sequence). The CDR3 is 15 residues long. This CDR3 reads CASSTGGRLTGELFF. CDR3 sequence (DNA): TGTGCCAGCAGCACGGGGGGCAGACTCACCGGGGAGCTGTTTTTT.